Below, one TCR beta chain is given with its context. The sample originates from a study of blood T cell repertoires in COVID-19. Original handling: Nucleated cell number was recorded as an estimate derived from reference gene primer amplification. Generated by immunoSEQ multiplex PCR, the TCRdb table keeps only in-frame clones and is missing some. V and J calls plus clone size are reproduced from that table; the DNA served to infer D and trimming. The data hold 140,000 to 150,000 clones, with roughly 86% observed a single time. The sample taken for sequencing was peripheral blood. This receptor was identified in a man between 65 and 85 years old with acute or convalescent COVID-19.

CDR3 sequence (DNA): TGTGCCAGCAGCTTAGACAGGTTCTACGAGCAGTACTTC. It encodes CASSLDRFYEQYF. The J gene is TRBJ2-7, the V gene TRBV11-2; no reliable D call. The V gene's germline CDR1 is SGHAT and CDR2 FQNNGV. This CDR3 has 13 residues. V was pared by 0 bases and J by 3 bases, with 6 bases between.